The following is a TCR beta chain sequence with its context. This entry comes from a study of low-dose radiotherapy and immunotherapy resistance in tumors. The V gene lost 4 bases and the J gene lost 0 bases, with 15 bases spanning the gap. The germline V gene encodes CDR1 SEHNR and CDR2 FQNEAQ (reference sequence). CDR3 length: 17 residues. TRAV- and TRBV-specific primers were used for first-strand cDNA, which covered alpha and beta chains. For amplifying TCRs, the PCR ran for 15 to 20 cycles with Phusion, which was used together with a constant-region primer and the adapter on the V primers. TCRdb re-analysed the reads in MiXCR, keeping a single row per CDR3 protein. This table holds about 71,000 distinct CDR3 sequences, roughly 30% found once. Time point described: before trial treatment.

The chain carries TRBV7-9 and TRBJ2-2; D gene ambiguous. Specimen: PBMCs, collected before treatment. The sequence was collected from a female donor with ovarian cancer. As DNA, the CDR3 is TGTGCCAGCAGCTCCAACGACCTTGGGGCGAACACCGGGGAGCTGTTTTTT. Its translation is CASSSNDLGANTGELFF.